The following is a T cell receptor beta chain sequence with its context. Anyone treated within the previous three months was excluded. The source of the sample is a study of resident and recirculating memory T cells in vitiligo. Study context: No cells were sorted; samples were homogenized just before genomic DNA extraction.

Measured with immunoSEQ multiplex PCR; TCRdb has only the in-frame clones, and not every one. The sample includes 70,000 to 85,000 clones, approximately 90% of them seen just once. CDR1 is MGHDK and CDR2 is SYGVNS in the germline V gene. The CDR3 covers 15 residues. Trimming took off 0 bases at V and 2 bases at J, with 9 bases between the two ends. The receptor comes from a male donor with vitiligo. Sequenced sample: blood. This chain connects TRBV25-1 to TRBJ2-3; D gene ambiguous. For the CDR3, the DNA is TGTGCCAGCAGTGAATATTCCCCTATCACAGATACGCAGTATTTT. Encoded protein: CASSEYSPITDTQYF.